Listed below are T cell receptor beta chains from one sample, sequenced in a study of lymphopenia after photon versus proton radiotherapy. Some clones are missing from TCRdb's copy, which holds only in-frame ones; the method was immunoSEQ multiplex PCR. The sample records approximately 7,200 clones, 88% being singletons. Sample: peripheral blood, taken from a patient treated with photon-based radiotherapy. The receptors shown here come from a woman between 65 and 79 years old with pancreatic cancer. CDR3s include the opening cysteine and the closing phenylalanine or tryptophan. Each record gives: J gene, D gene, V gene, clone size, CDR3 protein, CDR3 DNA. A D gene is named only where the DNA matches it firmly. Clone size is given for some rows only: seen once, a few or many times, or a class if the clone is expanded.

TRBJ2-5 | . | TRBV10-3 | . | CAISDDRGDQETQYF | TGTGCCATCAGTGATGACCGGGGCGACCAAGAGACCCAGTACTTC
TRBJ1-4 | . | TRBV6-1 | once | CASSEGQVTNEKLFF | TGTGCCAGCAGTGAAGGACAGGTGACTAATGAAAAACTGTTTTTT
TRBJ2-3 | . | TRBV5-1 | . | CASSLSSTTNTQYF | TGCGCCAGCAGCTTGTCATCGACCACAAATACGCAGTATTTT
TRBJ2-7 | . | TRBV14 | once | CASSRQRGNEQYF | TGTGCCAGCAGCCGGCAGAGGGGGAACGAGCAGTACTTC
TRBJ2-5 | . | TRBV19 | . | CASSTEGTFQETQYF | TGTGCCAGTAGCACCGAGGGGACGTTCCAAGAGACCCAGTACTTC
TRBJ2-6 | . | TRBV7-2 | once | CASSSMWRRQSRANVLTF | TGTGCCAGCAGCAGTATGTGGAGACGACAAAGTCGGGCCAACGTCCTGACTTTC
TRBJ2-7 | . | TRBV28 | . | CASTPSSGQYHEQYF | TGTGCCAGCACCCCGTCGTCAGGGCAGTACCACGAGCAGTACTTC
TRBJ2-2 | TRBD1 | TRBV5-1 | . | CASSLFVTGGAGELFF | TGCGCCAGCAGCTTGTTTGTCACAGGGGGAGCCGGGGAGCTGTTTTTT
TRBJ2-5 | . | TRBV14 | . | CASSSGRRRGGETQYF | TGTGCCAGCAGCTCCGGCCGGAGACGCGGCGGAGAGACCCAGTACTTC
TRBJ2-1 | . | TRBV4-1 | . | CASSRPPPANEQFF | TGCGCCAGCAGCCGCCCCCCGCCGGCCAATGAGCAGTTCTTC
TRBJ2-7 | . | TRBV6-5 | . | CASSTRAPAGLQYF | TGTGCCAGCAGCACCAGGGCGCCAGCCGGATTGCAGTACTTC
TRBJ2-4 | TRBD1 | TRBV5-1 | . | CASSKEQGALKVQYF | TGCGCCAGCAGCAAGGAACAGGGGGCACTTAAAGTTCAGTACTTC
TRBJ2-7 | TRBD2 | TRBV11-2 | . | CASSLALAGDTYEQYF | TGTGCCAGCAGCTTAGCCTTAGCGGGAGATACCTACGAGCAGTACTTC
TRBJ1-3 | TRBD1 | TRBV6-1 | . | CASSERTGRTGGNTIYF | TGTGCCAGCAGTGAAAGGACAGGGAGAACCGGGGGAAACACCATATATTTT
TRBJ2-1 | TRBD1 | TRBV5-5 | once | CASSSGQLYNEQFF | TGTGCCAGCAGCTCGGGACAGTTATACAATGAGCAGTTCTTC
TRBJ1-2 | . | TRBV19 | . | CASSMSGPSYGGYTF | TGTGCCAGTAGTATGTCGGGTCCCTCCTATGGGGGCTACACCTTC
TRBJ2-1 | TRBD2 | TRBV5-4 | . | CASSSTSSGRAYNEQFF | TGTGCCAGCAGCTCTACATCTAGCGGGAGGGCGTACAATGAGCAGTTCTTC
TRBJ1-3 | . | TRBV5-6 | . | CASSLRGSGNTIYF | TGTGCCAGCAGCTTGCGGGGGTCTGGAAACACCATATATTTT
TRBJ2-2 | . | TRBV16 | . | CASSPLQGPLDTGELFF | TGTGCCAGCAGCCCGTTACAGGGCCCCCTGGACACCGGGGAGCTGTTTTTT
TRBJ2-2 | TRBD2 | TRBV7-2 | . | CASSSRTSLGTGELFF | TGTGCCAGCAGCTCGAGGACTAGCTTAGGGACCGGGGAGCTGTTTTTT
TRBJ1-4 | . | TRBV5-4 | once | CASSANRWNEKLFF | TGTGCCAGCAGCGCAAACCGGTGGAATGAAAAACTGTTTTTT
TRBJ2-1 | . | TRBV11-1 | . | CASSNDGGPYNEQFF | TGTGCCAGCAGCAATGATGGGGGACCCTACAATGAGCAGTTCTTC
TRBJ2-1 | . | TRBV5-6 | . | CASSLGTISQFF | TGTGCCAGCAGCTTGGGGACTATCTCGCAGTTCTTC
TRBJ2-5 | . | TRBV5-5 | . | CASSPLQQGETQYF | TGTGCCAGCAGCCCCCTCCAGCAAGGGGAGACCCAGTACTTC
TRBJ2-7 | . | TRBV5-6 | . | CASSLRVGAEQYF | TGTGCCAGCAGCTTGAGGGTTGGAGCGGAGCAGTACTTC
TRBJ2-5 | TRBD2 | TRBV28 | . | CASRPARGGRQTQYF | TGTGCCAGCAGACCTGCCCGGGGGGGCCGACAGACCCAGTACTTC